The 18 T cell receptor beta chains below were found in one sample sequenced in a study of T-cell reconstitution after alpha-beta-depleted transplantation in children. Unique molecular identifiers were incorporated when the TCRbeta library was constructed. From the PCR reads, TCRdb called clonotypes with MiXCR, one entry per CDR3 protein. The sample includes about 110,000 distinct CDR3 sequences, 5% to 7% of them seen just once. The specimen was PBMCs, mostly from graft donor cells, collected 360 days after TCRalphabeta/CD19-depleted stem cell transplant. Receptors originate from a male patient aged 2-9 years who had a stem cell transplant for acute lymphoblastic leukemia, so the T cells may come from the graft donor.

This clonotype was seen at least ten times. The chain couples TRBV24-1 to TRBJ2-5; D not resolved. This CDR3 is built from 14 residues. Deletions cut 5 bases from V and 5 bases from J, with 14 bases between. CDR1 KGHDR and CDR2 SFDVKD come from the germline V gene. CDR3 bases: TGTGCCACCAGTGGGACGACTTTGGTGGAGACCCAGTACTTC. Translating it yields CATSGTTLVETQYF.

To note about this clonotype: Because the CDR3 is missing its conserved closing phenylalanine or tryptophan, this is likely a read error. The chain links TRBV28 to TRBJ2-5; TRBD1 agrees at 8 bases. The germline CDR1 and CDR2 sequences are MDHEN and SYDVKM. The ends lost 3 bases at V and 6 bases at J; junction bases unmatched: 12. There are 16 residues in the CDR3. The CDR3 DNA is TGTGCCAGCAGTTTCCCCATGACAGGGGATAGGAAGACCCAGTACTCC. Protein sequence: CASSFPMTGDRKTQYS.

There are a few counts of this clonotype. The CDR3 is CASTLPEERVYNEQFF. The CDR3 bases are TGTGCCAGCACCCTTCCGGAGGAGCGGGTATACAATGAGCAGTTCTTC. This chain links TRBV11-3 with TRBJ2-1; D might be TRBD2 (6 bases). Trimming removed 7 bases at V and 4 bases at J, with 20 bases between. Looked up from germline, CDR1 is SGHNT and CDR2 is YENEEA. The CDR3 has 16 residues.

CDR3 sequence: CSARRLAGALGETQYF. In DNA form, the CDR3 reads TGCAGTGCTAGAAGGCTAGCGGGAGCCTTAGGGGAGACCCAGTACTTC. This chain joins TRBV20-1 and TRBJ2-5; TRBD2 agrees at 10 bases. J was trimmed by 5 bases and V by 2 bases; bases with no gene match: 11. This CDR3 has 16 amino acids. The germline V gene encodes CDR1 DFQATT and CDR2 SNEGSKA (reference sequence).

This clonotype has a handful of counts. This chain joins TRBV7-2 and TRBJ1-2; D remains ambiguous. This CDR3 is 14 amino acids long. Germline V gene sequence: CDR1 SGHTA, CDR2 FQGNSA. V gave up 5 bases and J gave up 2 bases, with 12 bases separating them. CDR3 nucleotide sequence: TGTGCCAGCAGCCCGACCCGGGGAAACTATGGCTACACCTTC. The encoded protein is CASSPTRGNYGYTF.

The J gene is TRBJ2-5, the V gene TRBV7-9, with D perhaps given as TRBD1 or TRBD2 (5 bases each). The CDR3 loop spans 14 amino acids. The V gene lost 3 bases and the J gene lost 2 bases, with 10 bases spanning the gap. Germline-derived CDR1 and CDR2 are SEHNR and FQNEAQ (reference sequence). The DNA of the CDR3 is TGTGCCAGCAGCTTCGAGGGACGTCAAGAGACCCAGTACTTC. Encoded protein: CASSFEGRQETQYF.

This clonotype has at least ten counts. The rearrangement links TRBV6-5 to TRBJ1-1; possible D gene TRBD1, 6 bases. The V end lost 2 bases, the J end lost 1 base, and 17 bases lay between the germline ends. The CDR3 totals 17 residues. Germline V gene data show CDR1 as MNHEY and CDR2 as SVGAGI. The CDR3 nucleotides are TGTGCCAGCAGTTACGTCAGGGGACTCTCGGGGAACACTGAAGCTTTCTTT. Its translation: CASSYVRGLSGNTEAFF.

Here the CDR3 DNA reads TGTGCCAGCAGCTTAGAAATGGACAGGGTCACTGAAGCTTTCTTT. Encoded protein: CASSLEMDRVTEAFF. The J gene is TRBJ1-1, the V gene TRBV11-2; 8 positions agree with TRBD1. Germline V gene lookup returns CDR1 SGHAT and CDR2 FQNNGV. With V trimmed by 0 bases and J by 4 bases, 4 bases remained unmatched. The CDR3 has 15 amino acids.

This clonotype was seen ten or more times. CDR3 coding DNA: TGTGCCAGCAGCTTAGCTGGCTCTTCGGAGACCCAGTACTTC. Encoded protein: CASSLAGSSETQYF. This chain links TRBV7-9 with TRBJ2-5, with D hard to call. V shed 0 bases and J shed 5 bases, with 10 bases lying between them. Germline V lookup: CDR1 SEHNR, CDR2 FQNEAQ (reference sequence). CDR3 length equals 14 residues.

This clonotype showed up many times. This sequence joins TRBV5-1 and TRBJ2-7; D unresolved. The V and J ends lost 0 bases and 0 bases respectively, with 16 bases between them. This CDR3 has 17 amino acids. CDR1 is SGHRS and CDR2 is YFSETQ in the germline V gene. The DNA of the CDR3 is TGCGCCAGCAGCTTGGGCCCGCCGGGCCCCAGCTCCTACGAGCAGTACTTC. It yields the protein CASSLGPPGPSSYEQYF.

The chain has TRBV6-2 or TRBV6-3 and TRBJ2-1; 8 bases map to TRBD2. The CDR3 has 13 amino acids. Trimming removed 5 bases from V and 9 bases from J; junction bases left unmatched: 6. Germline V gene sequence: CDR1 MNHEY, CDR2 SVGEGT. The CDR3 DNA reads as TGTGCCAGCAGTCCCGGACTAGCACGTGAGCAGTTCTTC. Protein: CASSPGLAREQFF.

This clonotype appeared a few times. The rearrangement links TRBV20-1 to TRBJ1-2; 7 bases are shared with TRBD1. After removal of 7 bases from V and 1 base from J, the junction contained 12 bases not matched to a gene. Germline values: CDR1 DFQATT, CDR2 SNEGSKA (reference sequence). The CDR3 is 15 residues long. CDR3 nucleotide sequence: TGCAGTGTTCCTCCGGGACAGAATTTTAACTATGGCTACACCTTC. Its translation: CSVPPGQNFNYGYTF.

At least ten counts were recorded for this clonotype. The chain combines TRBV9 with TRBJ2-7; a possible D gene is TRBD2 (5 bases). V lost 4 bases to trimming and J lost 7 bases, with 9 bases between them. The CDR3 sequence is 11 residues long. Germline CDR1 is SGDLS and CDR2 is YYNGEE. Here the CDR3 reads CASSTGGEQYF. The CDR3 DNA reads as TGTGCCAGCAGCACCGGAGGAGAGCAGTACTTC.

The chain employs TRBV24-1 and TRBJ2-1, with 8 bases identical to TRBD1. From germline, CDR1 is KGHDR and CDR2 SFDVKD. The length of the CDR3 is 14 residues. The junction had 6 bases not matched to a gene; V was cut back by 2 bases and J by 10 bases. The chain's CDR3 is CATSDYADREEQFF. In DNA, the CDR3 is TGTGCCACCAGTGATTACGCGGACAGGGAAGAGCAGTTCTTC.

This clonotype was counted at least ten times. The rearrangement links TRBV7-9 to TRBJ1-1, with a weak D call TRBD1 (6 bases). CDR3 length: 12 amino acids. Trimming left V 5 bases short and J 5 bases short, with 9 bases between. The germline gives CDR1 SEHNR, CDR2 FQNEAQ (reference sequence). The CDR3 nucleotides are TGTGCCAGCAGCCACAGGGTTACTGAAGCTTTCTTT. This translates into CASSHRVTEAFF.

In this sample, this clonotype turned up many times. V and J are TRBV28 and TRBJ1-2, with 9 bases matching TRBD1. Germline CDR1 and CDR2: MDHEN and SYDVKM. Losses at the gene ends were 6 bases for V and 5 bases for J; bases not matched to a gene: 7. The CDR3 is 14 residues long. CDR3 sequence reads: CASSRTGVRYGYTF. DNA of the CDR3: TGTGCCAGCAGCCGGACAGGGGTACGGTATGGCTACACCTTC.

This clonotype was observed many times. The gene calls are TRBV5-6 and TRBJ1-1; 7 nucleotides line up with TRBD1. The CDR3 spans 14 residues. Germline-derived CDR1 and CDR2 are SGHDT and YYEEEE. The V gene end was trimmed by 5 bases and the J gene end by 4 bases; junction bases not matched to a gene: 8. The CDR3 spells CASSSGGGPTEAFF. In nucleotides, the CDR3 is TGTGCCAGCAGTTCAGGGGGAGGGCCCACTGAAGCTTTCTTT.

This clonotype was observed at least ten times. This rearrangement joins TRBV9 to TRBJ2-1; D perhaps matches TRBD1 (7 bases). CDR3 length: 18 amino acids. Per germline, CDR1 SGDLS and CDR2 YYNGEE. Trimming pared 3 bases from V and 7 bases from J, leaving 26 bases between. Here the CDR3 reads CASSGRDSKFQLRNEQFF. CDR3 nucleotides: TGTGCCAGCAGCGGGAGGGACAGCAAATTTCAACTGAGAAATGAGCAGTTCTTC.